The present entry profiles one T cell receptor beta chain with its context. The sample is drawn from a study of graft-versus-host responses after intestinal transplantation. Turning to the study itself: Multivisceral, liver-intestinal, or isolated intestinal grafts were transplanted into recipients.

CDR1 is SGHTS, CDR2 YDEGEE, per germline. The CDR3 totals 12 residues. Trimming pared 4 bases from V and 8 bases from J, leaving 12 bases between. Assay: immunoSEQ multiplex PCR; the TCRdb copy retains only in-frame clones and omits some. The sample includes about 12,000 clones, around a third seen only once; the top ten take approximately 3.2%. The researchers put roughly 200,000 CFSE-labeled responder cells into plates with roughly 200,000 irradiated, violet-dye-labeled stimulator cells. The V and J genes are TRBV5-8 and TRBJ1-2, with a tentative D call TRBD1 (5 bases). The TCR sequence derives from a human patient who received an intestinal transplant. The source was alloreactive CD8+ T cells from a mixed lymphocyte reaction culture, collected before intestinal transplant. Documented subset: CFSE-low proliferating T cells sorted from roughly six-day pre-transplant mixed lymphocyte reaction (GvH or HvG direction). CDR3 nucleotides: TGTGCCAGCAGCATAGGGACTGAAGGCTACACCTTC. Amino acids: CASSIGTEGYTF.